This T cell receptor (beta chain) was recorded in a study of blood T cell repertoires in COVID-19 (dated by TCRdb to the early 2020s). For the study in its entirety: The collaborator samples originated in the United States, Italy and Spain and spanned the acute and convalescent phases of COVID-19. The prospective study material was composed of cDNA or gDNA derived from T cells, B-cell-depleted T cells, or PBMCs. The dataset comprised deeply sampled blood TCRbeta repertoires from subjects exposed to, actively infected with, or recovered from COVID-19. The repertoires were released in a freely available public database intended as a resource for research on the immune response to SARS-CoV-2. The samples were drawn from two sources: the first 160 participants of the ongoing ImmuneRACE study, and some 1,300 subjects contributed by 6 global collaborators. Sample metadata almost always included a de-identified subject ID, COVID-19 status, age in years and sex. Where HLA class I and class II types were available, the types were taken from metadata supplied by the sample provider, not from assay-based typing. Beyond this particular receptor, the publication reports: The amount of clinical and demographic metadata varied by source and participant and was provided uncurated.

Collaborating institutions collected whole blood in K2EDTA tubes following their own protocols. For TCRbeta analysis, collaborators shipped samples in one of three forms: frozen whole blood, isolated PBMCs, or DNA extracted from either of those sample types. The table lists this clone with a count of one. The antigen this receptor binds is unknown. There are no base qualities to consult, and no much larger clone falls within one base. V lost 3 bases and J lost 1 base; the stretch between them is 6 bases long. CDR1 and CDR2 are drawn from the germline V gene (reference sequence): SEHNR, FQNEAQ. Counted from cysteine to phenylalanine, this CDR3 has 13 amino acids. The retained sequence is limited to the CDR3, 39 bases, with the frame set at the first base. TCRbeta CDR3 regions were amplified from genomic DNA using the immunoSEQ Assay, a bias-controlled multiplex PCR. Processing in the source paper ran as follows. Nucleated cell counts per sample were estimated from amplification of reference gene primers within the assay. To quantify the absolute abundance of each unique TCRbeta CDR3 rearrangement, sequence reads were collapsed and filtered. Productive Simpson clonality was computed per sample as the square root of Simpson's diversity index over productive rearrangements. TCRdb limited this immuneACCESS table to in-frame rearrangements with V and J called. A share of clones is missing; checked studies link under half to unresolved V genes, and the rest is unexplained. The V and J calls and clone size are taken from that table; D and trimming were inferred from the DNA. In this sample the table shows about 270,000 clones, 80% to 90% of which occur a single time. 11% of the sample goes to the ten largest clones.

The chain couples TRBV7-9 to TRBJ1-1; there is no confident call for the D gene. The TCR sequence derives from an older woman with acute or convalescent COVID-19. The source material was peripheral blood. The DNA is as follows: TGTGCCAGCAGCTTGGAGGGGAACACTGAAGCTTTCTTT. This yields the protein CASSLEGNTEAFF. When the CDR3 is completed using the reference TRBV7-9 and TRBJ1-1 genes on either side, the full variable domain is DTGVSQNPRHKITKRGQNVTFRCDPISEHNRLYWYRQTLGQGPEFLTYFQNEAQLEKSRLLSDRFSAERPKGSFSTLEIQRTEQGDSAMYLCASSLEGNTEAFFGQGTRLTVV.